The present TCR beta chain was sequenced within a study of blood T cells in healthy people across ages (dated by TCRdb to between 2014 and 2017). Background on the whole study: Template switching captured roughly one uniquely barcoded TCR beta cDNA molecule per two T cells in model experiments. To track age-related changes in TCR beta repertoire diversity, the study relied on deep sequencing normalized with unique cDNA molecular identifiers. The donors were split into four age groups: young (average about 16 years), middle-aged (nearly 40), aged (around 67) and long-lived (under 85). To avoid experimental bias, donors of different ages were distributed randomly across sequencing lanes. Using the same blood draw, the study looked at two additional independent replicas of 1 million unique cDNA reads for two donors, one aged 18 to 30 and the other aged 80 or older.

CDR1 is given as SGDLS and CDR2 as YYNGEE, both from the germline V gene. From the cysteine through the phenylalanine, the CDR3 covers 18 amino acids. Only the CDR3 portion is preserved as DNA: 54 bases, with reading frame beginning at the first base. V loses 2 bases at its end and J loses 2 bases; junction bases beyond the gene matches: 9. A word on this clonotype: The clone's antigen remains unknown. Base qualities are not at hand, and no much larger clone is one base apart.

Donors were a few dozen systemically healthy Caucasian individuals from Russia aged roughly 6 to 90 years. Each donor gave about 9.2 milliliters of peripheral blood, drawn into EDTA-treated Vacutainer tubes. Ficoll-Paque density-gradient centrifugation was used to isolate PBMCs, with at least 6.5 million per sample. Trizol reagent was used to extract total RNA from PBMCs, with at least 5.5 micrograms per sample. The percentages of naive CD45RAhigh/CD27high T cells were determined by flow cytometry on a PBMC aliquot from every donor. What the study reported, not specific to this receptor: Because donor CMV infection status was unknown, age-related changes in expanded clonotypes were potentially confounded. Total diversity estimates from one million sequenced T cells were considered lower bounds and underestimates. Compared with the aged group, more naive CD4+ T cells, fewer expanded clones and increased TCR diversity were shown by the long-lived group, suggesting age selection. Because profiling used bulk unsorted PBMCs, naive and antigen-experienced compartments could not be compared conclusively. Observed TCR beta diversity per million T cells fell roughly linearly with age, and a significant reduction was already apparent by age about 43. There was a strong correlation between observed TCR beta diversity and the percentage of naive T cells measured by flow cytometry.

Receptors were amplified or captured by 5' RACE. The reads were generated on an Illumina HiSeq 2500. A second PCR of about 6 to 11 cycles was run with a J-beta primer mix and a sample-barcoded 5' primer. Each TCR beta cDNA molecule received a unique molecular identifier from a template-switch 5' adaptor carrying 12 random nucleotides. At least 3 million CDR3-containing paired-end reads were obtained from each sample. First-strand cDNA was synthesized from all RNA with the Mint cDNA synthesis kit, primed by a TRBC-specific oligonucleotide. Following uracil-DNA glycosylase treatment, a first 18-cycle PCR with universal primers M1SS and BC2_uni_R was performed on all cDNA. The study's own analysis went as follows. Normalization of each sample was performed by random selection of 1 million high-quality reads, each carrying a distinct molecular identifier. Reads sharing molecular identifiers were discarded rather than binned into consensus sequences. MiTCR, set to a Q25 quality threshold and the strictest error-elimination algorithm, was used for CDR3 identification, clonotype clustering and error correction. A nonparametric unseen species model with Euler transformation was used to estimate a lower bound on total TCR beta diversity. The public reads were run again by TCRdb, first through fastp at Q25 and then through MiXCR, and only productive beta chains were kept. For every CDR3 protein sequence, its rows merge into one entry that carries the most common genes and DNA. The V and J calls follow TCRdb's processing rather than the paper's. This sample lists about 1.8 million distinct CDR3 sequences; approximately 50% were detected once. The biggest ten clones account for more than 2% of the sample.

This TCR derives from a middle-aged woman in good health. The specimen sequenced was blood. The chain couples TRBV9 to TRBJ2-3; 12 central nucleotides agree with TRBD1. The base sequence is TGTGCCAGCAGCGTGTCCGGGACAGGGGGCCCTTACACAGATACGCAGTATTTT. Its amino acids are CASSVSGTGGPYTDTQYF.